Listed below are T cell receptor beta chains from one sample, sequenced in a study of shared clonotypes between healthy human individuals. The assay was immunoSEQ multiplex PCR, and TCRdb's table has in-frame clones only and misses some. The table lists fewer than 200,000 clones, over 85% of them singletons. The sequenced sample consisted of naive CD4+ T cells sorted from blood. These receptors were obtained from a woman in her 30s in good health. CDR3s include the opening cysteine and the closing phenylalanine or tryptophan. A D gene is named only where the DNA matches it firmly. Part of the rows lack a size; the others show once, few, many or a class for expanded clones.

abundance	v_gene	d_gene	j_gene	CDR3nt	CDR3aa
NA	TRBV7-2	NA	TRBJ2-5	TGTGCCAGCAGACCTCAGGGGACCCAAAGGGGGGAGCAGTACTTC	CASRPQGTQRGEQYF
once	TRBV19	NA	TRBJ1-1	TGTGCCACTCAGGGAGCTTCTGAAGCTTTCTTT	CATQGASEAFF
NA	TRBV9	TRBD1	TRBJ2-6	TGTGCCAGCAGTGCCCTAGGGGGCACCGGGGCCAACGTCCTGACTTTC	CASSALGGTGANVLTF
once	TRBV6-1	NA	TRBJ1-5	TGTGCCAGCAGTGAAGCGTATCCGTTACACCTTTATAGCAATCAGCCCCAGCATTTT	CASSEAYPLHLYSNQPQHF
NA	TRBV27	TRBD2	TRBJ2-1	TGTGCCAGCAGACTAGCGGACTACAATGAGCAGTTCTTC	CASRLADYNEQFF
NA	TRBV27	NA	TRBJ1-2	TGTGCCAGCAGCCAGGAGGGATATGGCTACACCTTC	CASSQEGYGYTF
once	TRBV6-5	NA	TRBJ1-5	TGTGCCAGCAGAAGCTTATATAGCAATCAGCCCCAGCATTTT	CASRSLYSNQPQHF
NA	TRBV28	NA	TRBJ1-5	TGTGCCAGCAGCCTTAGACAAAACAATCAGCCCCAGCATTTT	CASSLRQNNQPQHF
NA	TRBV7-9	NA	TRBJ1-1	TGTGCCAGCAGCTATGACAGAGTGAACACTGAAGCTTTCTTT	CASSYDRVNTEAFF
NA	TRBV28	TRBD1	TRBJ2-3	TGTGCCAGCACCAACAGGGGCTATAGCACAGATACGCAGTATTTT	CASTNRGYSTDTQYF
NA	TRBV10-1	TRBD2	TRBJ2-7	TGCGCCAGCAGTGAGGGGGCGGGAGGCCGCGAGCAGTACTTC	CASSEGAGGREQYF
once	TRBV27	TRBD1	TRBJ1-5	TGTGCCAGCAGATCATCGGACAGGGGGCATCAGCCCCAGCATTTT	CASRSSDRGHQPQHF
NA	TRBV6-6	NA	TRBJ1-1	TGTGCCAGCAGCTATGGGCCACTGGGAATGGGCACTGAAGCTTTCTTT	CASSYGPLGMGTEAFF
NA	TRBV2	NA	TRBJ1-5	TGTGCCAGCAGTCAGCGTTCTGGCAATCAGCCCCAGCATTTT	CASSQRSGNQPQHF
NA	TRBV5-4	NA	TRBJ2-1	TGTGCCAGCAGCTTGGGTGGTGGGAAAGCCTCCTACAATGAGCAGTTCTTC	CASSLGGGKASYNEQFF
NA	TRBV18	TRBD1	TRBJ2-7	TGTGCCAGCTCACCCGGGACAGGGCAAGTCGACGAGCAGTACTTC	CASSPGTGQVDEQYF
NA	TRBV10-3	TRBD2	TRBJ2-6	TGTGCCATCAAAAAGCCGGCTAGCGGCTCTGGGGCCAACGTCCTGACTTTC	CAIKKPASGSGANVLTF
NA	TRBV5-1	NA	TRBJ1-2	TGCGCCAGCAGTCAGGACAAGGGCTATGGCTACACCTTC	CASSQDKGYGYTF
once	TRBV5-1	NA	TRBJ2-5	TGCGCCAGCAGCTTGGGCCCCCAAGAGACCCAGTACTTC	CASSLGPQETQYF
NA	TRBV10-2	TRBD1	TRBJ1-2	TGCGCCAGCAGTGATGGGACAGCTTATGGCTACACCTTC	CASSDGTAYGYTF
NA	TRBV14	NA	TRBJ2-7	TGTGCCAGCAGCCAAGGTGGCTCCTTACTCTCCTACGAGCAGTACTTC	CASSQGGSLLSYEQYF
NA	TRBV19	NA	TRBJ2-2	TGTGCCAGTAGTATCCATAGCACCGGGGAGCTGTTTTTT	CASSIHSTGELFF
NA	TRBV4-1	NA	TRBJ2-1	TGCGCCAGCAGCCTCCTCGGGTCAGCTTTGGTCTCCTACAATGAGCAGTTCTTC	CASSLLGSALVSYNEQFF
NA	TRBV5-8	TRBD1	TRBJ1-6	TGTGCCAGCAGCTTGGAACAGGGGGTTTCACCCCTCCACTTT	CASSLEQGVSPLHF
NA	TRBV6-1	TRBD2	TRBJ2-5	TGTGCCAGCAGTTTGGACCCGGCGGGGGAGCAGTACTTC	CASSLDPAGEQYF
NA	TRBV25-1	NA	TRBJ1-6	TGTGCCAGCAGTGAGGTGAACTCCTATAATTCACCCCTCCACTTT	CASSEVNSYNSPLHF
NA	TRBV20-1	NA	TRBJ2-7	TGCAGTGCTCAGAACTACGAGCAGTACTTC	CSAQNYEQYF
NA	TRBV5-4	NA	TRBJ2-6	TGTGCCAGCAGCTTGGCGGGGCACTCTGGGGCCAACGTCCTGACTTTC	CASSLAGHSGANVLTF
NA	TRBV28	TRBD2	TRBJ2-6	TGTGCCAGCAGTCAAAGACTAGCGCAACTCTCTGGGGCCAACGTCCTGACTTTC	CASSQRLAQLSGANVLTF
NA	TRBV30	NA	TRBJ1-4	TGTGCCTGGAGTGTATTACAGTCTAGGAAGGCAACTAATGAAAAACTGTTTTTT	CAWSVLQSRKATNEKLFF
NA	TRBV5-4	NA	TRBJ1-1	TGTGCCACCCAGGTACAAACTGAAGCTTTCTTT	CATQVQTEAFF
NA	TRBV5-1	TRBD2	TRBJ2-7	TGCGCCAGCAGCGATCCTAGCGGGGCCTACGAGCAGTACTTC	CASSDPSGAYEQYF
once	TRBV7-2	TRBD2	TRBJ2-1	TGTGCCAGCAGCCCGGGACTAGCGGGAGAGGGGGCCTGGAATGAGCAGTTCTTC	CASSPGLAGEGAWNEQFF
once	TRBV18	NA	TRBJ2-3	TGTGCCAGCTCACCACCGCACTTACCTTACCCTACGCAGTATTTT	CASSPPHLPYPTQYF
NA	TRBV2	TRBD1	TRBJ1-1	TGTGCCAGCAGAGGGGACAGGACTGAAGCTTTCTTT	CASRGDRTEAFF
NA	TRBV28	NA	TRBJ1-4	TGTGCCAGCAGTCAACGCCGGGGCCCTAATGAAAAACTGTTTTTT	CASSQRRGPNEKLFF
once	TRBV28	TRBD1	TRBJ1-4	TGTGCCAGCAGTTTAGGGACAGCAACTAATGAAAAACTGTTTTTT	CASSLGTATNEKLFF
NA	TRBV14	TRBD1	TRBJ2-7	TGTGCCAGCAGATCTACCGGGACAGGGGCCTACGAGCAGTACTTC	CASRSTGTGAYEQYF
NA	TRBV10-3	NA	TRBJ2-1	TGTGCCATCAGTGAGTCGGGTGGGGGTCTAACCACGGGTGAGCAGTTCTTC	CAISESGGGLTTGEQFF
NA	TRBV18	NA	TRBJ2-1	TGTGCCAGCTCACCGGAAGGGATTGAGCAGTTCTTC	CASSPEGIEQFF
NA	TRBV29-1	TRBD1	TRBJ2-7	TGCAGCGTTGTTGGGGACAGCTCCTACGAGCAGTACTTC	CSVVGDSSYEQYF
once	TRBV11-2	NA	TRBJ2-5	TGTGCCAGCAGCTTAGCCGGGACAACTAAAGAGACCCAGTACTTC	CASSLAGTTKETQYF
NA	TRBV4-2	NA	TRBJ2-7	TGTGCCAGCAGGGCCACAGGAACCTACGAGCAGTACTTC	CASRATGTYEQYF
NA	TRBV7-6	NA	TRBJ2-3	TGTGCCAGCAGCTTAGGTGGGGTGGGCACAGATACGCAGTATTTT	CASSLGGVGTDTQYF
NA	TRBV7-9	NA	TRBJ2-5	TGTGCCAGCAGCTCAGGGTCCGTACAAGAGACCCAGTACTTC	CASSSGSVQETQYF
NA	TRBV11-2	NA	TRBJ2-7	TGTGCCAGCAGCTTGCATAGCGGTGCTAGGAGTAAGTCTTACGAGCAGTACTTC	CASSLHSGARSKSYEQYF
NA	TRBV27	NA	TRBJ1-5	TGTGCCAGCAGATGGGAAGGAGATCAGCCCCAGCATTTT	CASRWEGDQPQHF
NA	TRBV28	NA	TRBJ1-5	TGTGCCAGCAGTTTACTGGATCAGCCCCAGCATTTT	CASSLLDQPQHF
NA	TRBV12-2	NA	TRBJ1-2	TGTGCAAGTCGCGCTAACCTAGGGTGGGGTCAGATCTATGGCTACACCTTC	CASRANLGWGQIYGYTF
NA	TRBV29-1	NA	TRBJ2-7	TGCAGCGTCAGGGCCCCCGAGCAGTACTTC	CSVRAPEQYF
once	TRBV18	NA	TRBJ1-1	TGTGCCAGCTCCCAAGGCCTAAGGGAGATGAACACTGAAGCTTTCTTT	CASSQGLREMNTEAFF
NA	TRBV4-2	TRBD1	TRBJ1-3	TGTGCCAGCAGCCAGGATGACAGGGGACTGGGAAACACCATATATTTT	CASSQDDRGLGNTIYF
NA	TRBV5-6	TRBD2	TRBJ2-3	TGTGCCAGCAGCTCCACTAGCGGGAGGTCGATGTACACAGATACGCAGTATTTT	CASSSTSGRSMYTDTQYF
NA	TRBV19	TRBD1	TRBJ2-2	TGTGCCAGTAGTATAGAGGTCGGACAGGGGGCGAACACCGGGGAGCTGTTTTTT	CASSIEVGQGANTGELFF
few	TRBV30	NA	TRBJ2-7	TGTGCCTGGGTGGGGCTCCTCGACGAGCAGTACTTC	CAWVGLLDEQYF
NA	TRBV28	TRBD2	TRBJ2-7	TGTGCCAGCAGTTCTCATAGCGGGAACTACGAGCAGTACTTC	CASSSHSGNYEQYF
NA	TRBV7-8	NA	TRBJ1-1	TGTGCCAGCAGGCCGTATAGGGGAGGTTATACTGAAGCTTTCTTT	CASRPYRGGYTEAFF
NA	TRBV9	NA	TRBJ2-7	TGTGCCAGCAGCCAACAACAGGGTACCGAGCAGTACTTC	CASSQQQGTEQYF
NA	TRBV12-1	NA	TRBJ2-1	TGTGCCAGCAGCTTACCCGGGAGGTCGTCCTACAATGAGCAGTTCTTC	CASSLPGRSSYNEQFF
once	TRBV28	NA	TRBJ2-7	TGTGCCGCGACAGGCCCATCTGGCTACGAGCAGTACTTC	CAATGPSGYEQYF